A few counts support the clone carrying this T cell receptor beta chain. In TCRdb, the 5' RACE reads were re-called with MiXCR into one record per CDR3 protein. The sample contains 1.5 million or so distinct CDR3 sequences, under 35% of which appear only once. The sample comes from a study of identical twins. This clonotype was sampled from a newborn girl in good health. The sequenced material came from cord blood.

CDR3 protein: CASSLTAGVPYNEQFF. Written as DNA, the CDR3 is TGTGCCAGCAGCCTTACAGCGGGAGTTCCCTACAATGAGCAGTTCTTC. The J gene is TRBJ2-1, the V gene TRBV14, with 8 bases matching TRBD2. The CDR3 runs to 16 residues. The trim removed 4 bases at V and 2 bases at J, leaving 7 bases unmatched. Germline CDR1 SGHDN, CDR2 FVKESK.